Presented here are 21 T cell receptor beta chains from one specimen sequenced in a study of T cells in Graves' hyperthyroidism and ophthalmopathy. Amplified TCR beta CDR3 regions derived from RNA transcripts. When the TCR CDR3 underwent first-round RT-PCR, the HTBI primer set was used. Via MiXCR, TCRdb re-called the multiplex PCR reads, giving one row per CDR3 protein. The sample records 34,000 or so distinct CDR3 sequences, around 52% being singletons. The specimen was blood. Receptor source: a woman aged 40 to 50 with Graves' ophthalmopathy.

This sequence joins TRBV10-3 and TRBJ2-7; D is perhaps TRBD1 or TRBD2 (5 bases each). Germline CDR1 reads ENHRY; CDR2 reads SYGVKD. The V gene lost 4 bases and the J gene lost 9 bases, with 19 bases spanning the gap. This CDR3 is built from 14 residues. The CDR3 spells CAISAGTEASGQYF. CDR3 DNA sequence: TGTGCCATCAGTGCCGGGACGGAGGCTTCTGGGCAGTACTTC.

The chain has TRBV12-3 or TRBV12-4 and TRBJ1-1; TRBD1 might be the D (5 bases). V was clipped by 6 bases and J by 8 bases, with 10 bases between them. The CDR3 consists of 11 residues. The CDR3: CASSAGPEAFF. The CDR3 nucleotides read TGTGCCAGCAGCGCAGGGCCAGAAGCTTTCTTT.

The table lists this clonotype with many counts. The DNA of the CDR3 is TGTGCCAGCAGCCCATTAAGGACAGGGGGTAAGTCACCCCTCCACTTT. It encodes CASSPLRTGGKSPLHF. The chain has TRBV6-4 and TRBJ1-6; TRBD1 matches 10 bases. The CDR3 runs to 16 residues. The V segment lost 6 bases and the J segment 10 bases; nucleotides outside the gene matches: 12. The germline V gene encodes CDR1 MRHNA and CDR2 SNTAGT.

This clonotype was seen at least ten times. This rearrangement joins TRBV4-1 to TRBJ2-4, with D perhaps given as TRBD1 or TRBD2 (5 bases each). CDR3 length equals 15 residues. Germline V gene sequence: CDR1 MGHRA, CDR2 YSYEKL. V lost 4 bases and J 8 bases, leaving 18 bases between the germline ends. CDR3 region: CASSPDGDPRDIQYF. CDR3 in DNA: TGCGCCAGCAGCCCTGATGGGGACCCCCGGGACATTCAGTACTTC.

This clonotype was observed a single time. J is TRBJ2-5 and V is TRBV5-4; 7 nucleotides match TRBD2. J was trimmed by 1 base and V by 4 bases; bases with no gene match: 10. In germline, CDR1 is SGHNT, CDR2 YYREEE (reference sequence). The CDR3 spans 16 residues. The CDR3: CASSRAASGVQETQYF. The CDR3 nucleotides read TGTGCCAGCAGCCGGGCGGCTAGCGGAGTCCAAGAGACCCAGTACTTC.

By share of the sample, this clonotype is medium-sized. The CDR3 reads CASSFLDYEQYF. Here the CDR3 DNA reads TGTGCCAGCAGCTTCTTAGACTACGAGCAGTACTTC. The chain combines TRBV7-2 with TRBJ2-7; no definite D call. Trimming shortened V by 3 bases and J by 3 bases, and 6 bases separated the two germline ends. Germline CDR1 SGHTA, CDR2 FQGNSA. The CDR3 covers 12 residues.

Ten or more counts support this clonotype. The genes are TRBV12-3 or TRBV12-4 and TRBJ2-1; 8 bases match TRBD2. The CDR3 spans 16 residues. The J segment lost 5 bases and the V segment lost 4 bases, leaving 10 bases of the junction unmatched. CDR3 sequence reads: CASSYAGTRGNNEQFF. CDR3 sequence (DNA): TGTGCCAGCAGTTACGCCGGGACTAGGGGAAACAATGAGCAGTTCTTC.

This clonotype qualifies as medium-sized. This chain joins TRBV15 and TRBJ2-5; no firm D call. The CDR3 extends over 14 amino acids. CDR1 is LNHNV and CDR2 is YYDKDF in the germline V gene (reference sequence). V lost 0 bases and J lost 2, with 7 bases in between. The CDR3 region has the DNA TGTGCCACCAGCAGAGATGACCTTCAAGAGACCCAGTACTTC. The encoded protein is CATSRDDLQETQYF.

This clonotype was seen many times. The gene calls are TRBV4-2 and TRBJ2-5; perhaps TRBD2 as D (7 bases). CDR3 length: 16 residues. Trimming took 0 bases from V and 2 from J, leaving 13 bases between them. CDR1 LGHNA and CDR2 YNFKEQ come from the germline V gene. CDR3 protein: CASSQEGGAAQETQYF. The CDR3 coding sequence is TGTGCCAGCAGCCAAGAGGGGGGGGCAGCACAAGAGACCCAGTACTTC.

By frequency in the sample, this clonotype is medium-sized. Germline and junction disagree at one end, which may indicate a read error. This chain joins TRBV20-1 and TRBJ2-3, with 10 bases lining up with TRBD2. Germline CDR1 and CDR2: DFQATT and SNEGSKA (reference sequence). The CDR3 has 13 amino acids. The CDR3 DNA is TGCAGCGCTAGCGGGAGTTACACAGATACGCAGTATTTT. Encoded protein: CSASGSYTDTQYF.

This clonotype was counted ten times or more. The chain uses TRBV30 and TRBJ2-5; unclear D gene. The CDR3 length is 11 residues. CDR1 is GTSNPN and CDR2 is SVGIG in the germline V gene (reference sequence). V was pared by 5 bases and J by 5 bases, with 9 bases between. This CDR3 reads CAWDLAETQYF. The CDR3 nucleotides are TGTGCCTGGGACTTAGCCGAGACCCAGTACTTC. The whole variable domain, filled in from reference TRBV30 and TRBJ2-5, reads SQTIHQWPATLVQPVGSPLSLECTVEGTSNPNLYWYRQAAGRGLQLLFYSVGIGQISSEVPQNLSASRPQDRQFILSSKKLLLSDSGFYLCAWDLAETQYFGPGTRLLVL.

V is TRBV29-1 and J is TRBJ2-3, with TRBD2 matching 13 bases. V gave up 8 bases and J gave up 3 bases; unmatched junction bases: 8. The CDR3 consists of 15 residues. Germline lookup yields CDR1 SQVTM and CDR2 ANQGSEA. The CDR3 reads CSSSGLAGPTDTQYF. CDR3 DNA sequence: TGCAGCAGCTCGGGACTAGCGGGACCGACAGATACGCAGTATTTT.

Points on this clonotype: Without the conserved terminal phenylalanine or tryptophan, this CDR3 likely stems from a read error. The CDR3 loop is CASSRGRPVCEETQYC. For the CDR3, the DNA is TGTGCCAGCTCTAGGGGGCGGCCCGTATGTGAGGAGACCCAGTACTGC. V gene TRBV7-6 combines with J gene TRBJ2-5, with 7 bases identical to TRBD1. With 8 bases clipped from V and 5 bases from J, the junction kept 17 bases outside the gene matches. The CDR3 consists of 16 residues. Germline assignment: CDR1 SGHVS and CDR2 FNYEAQ.

This chain connects TRBV27 to TRBJ1-1, with 7 bases aligning to TRBD1. Unmatched junction bases numbered 3, after V lost 2 bases and J lost 3 bases. Germline CDR1 MNHEY, CDR2 SMNVEV (reference sequence). The CDR3 length is 14 residues. The CDR3 region has the DNA TGTGCCAGCAGTTTACAGCAGGGGGACACTGAAGCTTTCTTT. Translated, it gives CASSLQQGDTEAFF.

About this clonotype: A junction end diverges from the germline sequence, so it may reflect a read error. The V gene is TRBV5-1, the J gene TRBJ2-2; 9 bases are a match to TRBD2. This CDR3 has 17 amino acids. CDR1 is SGHRS and CDR2 is YFSETQ in the germline V gene. CDR3: CASSLGGLAVGTGGLFF. DNA of the CDR3: TGCGCCAGCAGCTTGGGGGGACTAGCAGTGGGTACCGGGGGGCTGTTTTTT.

The chain combines TRBV12-3 or TRBV12-4 with TRBJ1-5; perhaps TRBD1 as D (5 bases). V dropped 6 bases and J dropped 11 bases, with 17 bases sitting between them. This CDR3 comprises 13 residues. The CDR3 loop is CASRTAGQETQHF. CDR3 in DNA: TGTGCCAGCAGAACAGCGGGGCAAGAGACCCAGCATTTT.

This clonotype was observed at least ten times. The CDR3 loop reads CASSPGLSTGELFF. In DNA, the CDR3 is TGTGCCAGCAGCCCGGGACTGAGCACCGGGGAGCTGTTTTTT. J is TRBJ2-2 and V is TRBV7-2; TRBD2 might be the D (6 bases). CDR1 is SGHTA and CDR2 is FQGNSA in the germline V gene. Trimming stripped 5 bases from V and 4 bases from J, with 11 bases between. This CDR3 has 14 residues.

V gene TRBV29-1 combines with J gene TRBJ1-5, with 7 bases fitting TRBD1. V dropped 3 bases and J dropped 4; count of bases not matched to a gene: 3. This CDR3 region has 13 residues. Germline V lookup: CDR1 SQVTM, CDR2 ANQGSEA. The CDR3 spells CSVDRGRNQPQHF. CDR3 nucleotide sequence: TGCAGCGTTGATAGGGGGCGTAATCAGCCCCAGCATTTT.

The J gene is TRBJ1-2, the V gene TRBV7-9; 8 nucleotides line up with TRBD1. The CDR3 is made up of 15 amino acids. Germline V gene sequence: CDR1 SEHNR, CDR2 FQNEAQ (reference sequence). The ends lost 8 bases at V and 8 bases at J; junction bases unmatched: 16. The CDR3 sequence: CASGPYIDRDRGYTF. The DNA of the CDR3 is TGTGCCAGCGGCCCATACATCGACCGGGACAGGGGCTACACCTTC.

Turning to this clonotype: One end of the junction is discordant with germline, which a read error may explain. This chain links TRBV5-4 with TRBJ2-3, with a possible D match to TRBD1 (6 bases). The CDR3 covers 14 residues. Germline V gene sequence: CDR1 SGHNT, CDR2 YYREEE (reference sequence). CDR3 DNA sequence: TGTGCCAGCAGCCGGGACAAGGGAACAGGTACGCAGTATTTT. Amino acid sequence: CASSRDKGTGTQYF. The whole variable domain, remainder taken from reference TRBV5-4 and TRBJ2-3, is ETGVTQSPTHLIKTRGQQVTLRCSSQSGHNTVSWYQQALGQGPQFIFQYYREEENGRGNFPPRFSGLQFPNYSSELNVNALELDDSALYLCASSRDKGTGTQYFGPGTRLTVL.

In regard to this clonotype: This likely comes from a read error, as the CDR3 has no conserved phenylalanine or tryptophan at its end. Because the CDR3's place on the DNA is in doubt, the DNA is left out and the CDR3 is given as listed by TCRdb. This rearrangement joins TRBV29-1 to TRBJ2-1; the DNA was not used to check the table's D call, TRBD2. CDR1 and CDR2 from the germline V gene are SQVTM and ANQGSEA. The CDR3 has 8 residues if both end residues are counted. CDR3 in amino acids: CSVGQAGV.